A single sample gave rise to the 8 T cell receptor beta chains below, sequenced in a study of blood T cell repertoires in COVID-19. Assay: immunoSEQ multiplex PCR; the TCRdb copy retains only in-frame clones and omits some. This table has about 300,000 clones, about 88% appearing once. Source material: peripheral blood. The receptors stem from a man in his 70s with acute or convalescent COVID-19.

The count of this clone is one. The V and J genes are TRBV6-2 or TRBV6-3 and TRBJ1-4; tentatively, D is TRBD1 (6 bases). Germline CDR1 MNHEY, CDR2 SVGEGT. Between the trimmed V and J ends, which lost 4 bases and 8 bases, there was a span of 26 bases. CDR3 length: 18 residues. As DNA, the CDR3 is TGTGCCAGCAGTTTACTTAGGGGGTTCGTGGGGAAGCGCGAAAAACTGTTTTTT. It specifies CASSLLRGFVGKREKLFF.

This chain joins TRBV28 and TRBJ1-1, with D uncertain. Germline values: CDR1 MDHEN, CDR2 SYDVKM. V was trimmed by 2 bases and J by 6 bases, leaving 16 bases between them. CDR3 length: 15 amino acids. CDR3 residues: CASSLEGRERAEAFF. CDR3 nucleotides: TGTGCCAGCAGTTTAGAAGGAAGGGAGAGGGCTGAAGCTTTCTTT.

V usage is TRBV7-2 and J usage is TRBJ2-1, with a weak D call TRBD1 (5 bases). The CDR3 consists of 16 residues. Looked up from germline, CDR1 is SGHTA and CDR2 is FQGNSA. V lost 1 base and J lost 0, with 10 bases in between. The CDR3 nucleotides read TGTGCCAGCAGCTTAGAGGCCGACAGCTCCTACAATGAGCAGTTCTTC. Amino acids: CASSLEADSSYNEQFF. Full variable domain (rest looked up from reference TRBV7-2 and TRBJ2-1): GAGVSQSPSNKVTEKGKDVELRCDPISGHTALYWYRQSLGQGLEFLIYFQGNSAPDKSGLPSDRFSAERTGGSVSTLTIQRTQQEDSAVYLCASSLEADSSYNEQFFGPGTRLTVL.

V and J are TRBV30 and TRBJ1-5; D may be TRBD1 (6 bases). The CDR3 extends over 13 amino acids. Germline V lookup: CDR1 GTSNPN, CDR2 SVGIG (reference sequence). V shed 4 bases and J shed 9 bases, with 16 bases lying between them. The CDR3 loop reads CAWKGDDLGPQHF. The CDR3 coding sequence is TGTGCCTGGAAGGGGGACGACCTCGGGCCCCAGCATTTT.

The chain has TRBV20-1 and TRBJ2-1; TRBD2 matches at 8 bases. CDR1 DFQATT and CDR2 SNEGSKA come from the germline V gene (reference sequence). The CDR3 covers 15 residues. The ends lost 3 bases at V and 1 base at J; junction bases unmatched: 5. In DNA form, the CDR3 reads TGCAGTGCTAGTAGCGGGGTGCTTTCCTACAATGAGCAGTTCTTC. This encodes CSASSGVLSYNEQFF.

The V call is TRBV7-2, the J call TRBJ1-6; 9 bases align to TRBD1. The CDR3 covers 17 residues. The germline gives CDR1 SGHTA, CDR2 FQGNSA. V was clipped by 4 bases and J by 9 bases; unmatched bases: 13. The CDR3 region is CASSYYAGTGLRSPLHF. The CDR3 bases are TGTGCCAGCAGCTATTATGCCGGGACAGGGCTACGTTCACCCCTCCACTTT.

V is TRBV2 and J is TRBJ2-7; 8 positions match TRBD1. This CDR3 is 14 amino acids long. The V gene end was trimmed by 5 bases and the J gene end by 9 bases; junction bases not matched to a gene: 12. The germline V gene encodes CDR1 SNHLY and CDR2 FYNNEI. CDR3 sequence reads: CASSRWDRRFVQYF. The CDR3 DNA reads TGTGCCAGCAGTCGTTGGGACAGGAGGTTTGTGCAGTACTTC.

This chain connects TRBV27 to TRBJ2-7, with 8 bases that match TRBD1. The V and J ends lost 6 bases and 4 bases, in that order; junction bases with no gene match: 5. There are 13 residues in the CDR3. Germline loops: CDR1 MNHEY, CDR2 SMNVEV (reference sequence). The CDR3 coding sequence is TGTGCCAGCAGGGCGGACAGGGTATACGAGCAGTACTTC. Translating gives CASRADRVYEQYF.